Following are 10 T cell receptor beta chains from one sample sequenced in a study of shared clonotypes between healthy human individuals. The protocol was immunoSEQ multiplex PCR, while the TCRdb copy is restricted to in-frame clones and leaves out a portion. This sample carries some 380,000 clones, approximately 96% of them seen once, and the ten largest clones take less than 0.35%. The sample consisted of memory CD8+ T cells sorted from blood. Subset reported: CD45RO+ cells pooled with CCR7-negative TemRA cells. Receptors were obtained from a man between 25 and 39 years old in good health.

This clone was detected once. The rearrangement joins TRBV6-4 to TRBJ2-3, with a tentative D call TRBD1 (6 bases). Trimming took 4 bases from V and 6 from J, leaving 8 bases between them. The CDR3 sequence is 12 residues long. Germline CDR1 reads MRHNA; CDR2 reads SNTAGT. The CDR3 protein is CASSGDRDTQYF. DNA of the CDR3: TGTGCCAGCAGTGGAGACAGGGATACGCAGTATTTT.

The genes are TRBV6-1 and TRBJ1-2, with D possibly TRBD1 on 6 matching bases. Germline CDR1 and CDR2: MNHNS and SASEGT. V was shortened by 6 bases and J by 8 bases, with 13 bases between the two germline ends. This CDR3 spans 12 amino acids. In nucleotides, the CDR3 is TGTGCCAGCAGCCACAGGGATGGGGGCTACACCTTC. Translated, it gives CASSHRDGGYTF.

The chain uses TRBV30 and TRBJ2-2; the D is unclear. Trimming removed 5 bases at V and 1 base at J, with 11 bases between. CDR1 is GTSNPN and CDR2 is SVGIG in the germline V gene (reference sequence). The CDR3 is 14 amino acids. CDR3 sequence reads: CAWSPRLNTGELFF. DNA for the CDR3: TGTGCCTGGTCCCCCCGCCTGAACACCGGGGAGCTGTTTTTT.

The gene calls are TRBV5-4 and TRBJ2-5; either TRBD1 or TRBD2 may supply D (6 bases each). Germline CDR1 is SGHNT and CDR2 is YYREEE (reference sequence). The CDR3 loop spans 13 amino acids. The germline V and J ends were trimmed by 4 bases and 5 bases, with 12 bases remaining between them. CDR3 region: CASSPRDTETQYF. DNA of the CDR3: TGTGCCAGCAGCCCGCGGGACACCGAGACCCAGTACTTC.

This clone was counted once. The rearrangement uses TRBV7-9 and TRBJ1-6; 10 bases map to TRBD1. Looked up from germline, CDR1 is SEHNR and CDR2 is FQNEAQ (reference sequence). The CDR3 sequence is 14 residues long. With V trimmed by 5 bases and J by 9 bases, 4 bases remained unmatched. CDR3 coding DNA: TGTGCCAGCAGCGACAGGGGGCTTGGTTCACCCCTCCACTTT. Protein sequence: CASSDRGLGSPLHF.

The J gene is TRBJ2-1, the V gene TRBV28; TRBD2 is a possible D gene (6 bases). Germline V lookup: CDR1 MDHEN, CDR2 SYDVKM. The CDR3 has 13 residues. The chain's CDR3 is CAIRDSTYNEQFF. The CDR3 bases are TGTGCTATCCGGGACTCAACATACAATGAGCAGTTCTTC.

The chain recombines TRBV5-1 with TRBJ1-1; D is unresolved. V lost 2 bases and J lost 3, with 8 bases in between. The CDR3 consists of 13 residues. The V gene's germline CDR1 is SGHRS and CDR2 YFSETQ. CDR3 protein: CASSFSQDTEAFF. Written as DNA, the CDR3 is TGCGCCAGCAGCTTTTCGCAGGACACTGAAGCTTTCTTT.

This chain joins TRBV19 and TRBJ2-1; D is ambiguous. This CDR3 has 15 residues. V lost 5 bases and J lost 7, with 18 bases in between. Germline V lookup: CDR1 LNHDA, CDR2 SQIVND (reference sequence). In nucleotides, the CDR3 is TGTGCCAGTAGTGCTCCCTCGATGAGCGTTAATGAGCAGTTCTTC. Translated: CASSAPSMSVNEQFF.

The rearrangement links TRBV28 to TRBJ1-2; unclear D gene. CDR3 length: 14 residues. Germline values: CDR1 MDHEN, CDR2 SYDVKM. V lost 7 bases and J lost 8, with 20 bases in between. The CDR3 is CASNRSRRTEGYTF. CDR3 DNA: TGTGCCAGCAATCGGTCACGCCGAACCGAGGGCTACACCTTC.

The chain is built from TRBV7-3 and TRBJ1-1; D gene uncertain. This CDR3 is 14 amino acids long. Trimming pared 5 bases from V and 2 bases from J, leaving 12 bases between. The germline gives CDR1 SGHTA, CDR2 FQGTGA. CDR3 loop: CASSQAGGNTEAFF. CDR3 DNA sequence: TGTGCCAGCAGCCAGGCGGGTGGAAACACTGAAGCTTTCTTT. Based on the CDR3 plus reference TRBV7-3 and TRBJ1-1, the full variable domain is GAGVSQTPSNKVTEKGKYVELRCDPISGHTALYWYRQSLGQGPEFLIYFQGTGAADDSGLPNDRFFAVRPEGSVSTLKIQRTERGDSAVYLCASSQAGGNTEAFFGQGTRLTVV.